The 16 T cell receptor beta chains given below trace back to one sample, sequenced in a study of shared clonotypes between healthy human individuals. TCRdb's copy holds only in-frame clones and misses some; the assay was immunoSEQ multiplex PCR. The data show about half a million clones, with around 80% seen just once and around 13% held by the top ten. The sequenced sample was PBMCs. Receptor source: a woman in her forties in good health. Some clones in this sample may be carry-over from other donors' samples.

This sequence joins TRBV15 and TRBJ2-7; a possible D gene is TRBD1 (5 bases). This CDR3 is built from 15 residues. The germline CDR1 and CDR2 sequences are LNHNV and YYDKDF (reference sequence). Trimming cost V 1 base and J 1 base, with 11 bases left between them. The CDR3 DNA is TGTGCCACCAGCAGAGGACAGCCCGATTCCTACGAGCAGTACTTC. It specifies CATSRGQPDSYEQYF.

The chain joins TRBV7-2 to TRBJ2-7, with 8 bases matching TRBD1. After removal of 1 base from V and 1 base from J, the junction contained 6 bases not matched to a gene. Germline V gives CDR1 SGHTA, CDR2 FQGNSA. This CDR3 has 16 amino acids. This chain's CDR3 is CASSLGGQGLSYEQYF. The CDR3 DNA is TGTGCCAGCAGCTTAGGCGGACAGGGCCTATCCTACGAGCAGTACTTC.

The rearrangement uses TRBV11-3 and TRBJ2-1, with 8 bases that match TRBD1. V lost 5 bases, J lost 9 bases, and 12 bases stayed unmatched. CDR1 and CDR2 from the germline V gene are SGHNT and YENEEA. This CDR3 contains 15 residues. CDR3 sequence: CASSPAGQGHGEQFF. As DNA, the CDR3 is TGTGCCAGCAGCCCCGCAGGACAGGGCCACGGTGAGCAGTTCTTC.

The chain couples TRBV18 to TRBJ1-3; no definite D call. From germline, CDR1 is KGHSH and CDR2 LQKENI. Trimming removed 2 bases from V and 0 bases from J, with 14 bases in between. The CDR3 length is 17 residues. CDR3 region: CASSPKGGRISGNTIYF. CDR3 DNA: TGTGCCAGCTCACCAAAGGGAGGACGGATCTCTGGAAACACCATATATTTT.

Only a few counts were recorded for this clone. The CDR3 loop reads CASSLDRGVGQPQHF. The CDR3 DNA follows: TGTGCCAGCAGCTTGGACAGGGGAGTAGGTCAGCCCCAGCATTTT. The chain couples TRBV11-2 to TRBJ1-5; 9 nucleotides agree with TRBD1. V gave up 3 bases and J gave up 6 bases; unmatched junction bases: 6. The CDR3 length is 15 residues. Per germline, CDR1 SGHAT and CDR2 FQNNGV. Looking up the rest from reference TRBV11-2 and TRBJ1-5 gives the full variable domain: EAGVAQSPRYKIIEKRQSVAFWCNPISGHATLYWYQQILGQGPKLLIQFQNNGVVDDSQLPKDRFSAERLKGVDSTLKIQPAKLEDSAVYLCASSLDRGVGQPQHFGDGTRLSIL.

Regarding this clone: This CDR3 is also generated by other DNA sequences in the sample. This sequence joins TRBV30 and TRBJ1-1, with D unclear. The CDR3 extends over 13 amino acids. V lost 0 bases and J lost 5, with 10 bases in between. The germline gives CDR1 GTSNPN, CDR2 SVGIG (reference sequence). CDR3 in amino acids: CAWSVRPGTEAFF. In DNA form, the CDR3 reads TGTGCCTGGAGTGTACGTCCGGGAACTGAAGCTTTCTTT.

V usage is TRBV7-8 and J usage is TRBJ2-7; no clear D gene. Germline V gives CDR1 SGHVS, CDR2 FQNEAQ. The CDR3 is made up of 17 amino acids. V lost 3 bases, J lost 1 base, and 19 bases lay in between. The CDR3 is CASSFSDPGPGSYEQYF. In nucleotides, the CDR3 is TGTGCCAGCAGCTTCTCGGACCCGGGCCCCGGTTCCTACGAGCAGTACTTC.

CDR3 protein: CASSYSPGQPQHF. The CDR3 DNA follows: TGTGCCAGCAGTTACTCTCCAGGCCAGCCCCAGCATTTT. The chain carries TRBV6-6 and TRBJ1-5; no firm D call. This CDR3 comprises 13 residues. V was trimmed by 0 bases and J by 7 bases, leaving 7 bases between them. CDR1 MNHNY and CDR2 SVGAGI come from the germline V gene (reference sequence).

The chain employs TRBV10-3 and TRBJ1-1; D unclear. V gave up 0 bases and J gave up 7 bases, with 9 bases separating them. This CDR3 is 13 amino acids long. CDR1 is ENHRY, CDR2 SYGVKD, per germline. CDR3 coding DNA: TGTGCCATCAGTGAGTCTCGGAACGGTGAAGCTTTCTTT. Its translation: CAISESRNGEAFF.

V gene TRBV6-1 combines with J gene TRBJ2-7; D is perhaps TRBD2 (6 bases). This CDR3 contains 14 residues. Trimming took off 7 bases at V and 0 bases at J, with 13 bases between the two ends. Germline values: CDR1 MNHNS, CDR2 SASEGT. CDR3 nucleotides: TGTGCCAGCAAGGGACTCCCAAGCTCCTACGAGCAGTACTTC. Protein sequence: CASKGLPSSYEQYF.

For the CDR3, the DNA is TGTGCCAGCAGCAGGGGACTAGCGGGAGGGGTCACCGGGGAGCTGTTTTTT. The encoded protein is CASSRGLAGGVTGELFF. The chain has TRBV5-4 and TRBJ2-2; 16 nucleotides agree with TRBD2. The germline V gene encodes CDR1 SGHNT and CDR2 YYREEE (reference sequence). Trimming removed 4 bases from V and 4 bases from J; junction bases left unmatched: 4. CDR3 length equals 17 residues.

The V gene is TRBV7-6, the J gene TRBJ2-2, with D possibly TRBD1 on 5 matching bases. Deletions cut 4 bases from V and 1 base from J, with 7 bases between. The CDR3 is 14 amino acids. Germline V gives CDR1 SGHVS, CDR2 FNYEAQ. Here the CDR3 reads CASSSQGNTGELFF. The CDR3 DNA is TGTGCCAGCAGCTCCCAGGGGAACACCGGGGAGCTGTTTTTT.

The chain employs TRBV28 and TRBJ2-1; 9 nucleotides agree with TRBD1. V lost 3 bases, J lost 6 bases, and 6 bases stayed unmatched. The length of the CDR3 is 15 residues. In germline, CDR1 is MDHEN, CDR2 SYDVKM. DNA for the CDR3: TGTGCCAGCAGTTTCTGGGACAGGGTTACCAATGAGCAGTTCTTC. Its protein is CASSFWDRVTNEQFF.

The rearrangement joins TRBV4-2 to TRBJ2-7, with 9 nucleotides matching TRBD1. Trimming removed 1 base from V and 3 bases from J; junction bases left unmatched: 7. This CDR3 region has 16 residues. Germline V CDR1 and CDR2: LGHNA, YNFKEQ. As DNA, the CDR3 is TGTGCCAGCAGCCAAGCGGTCGGGACAGGGATCTACGAGCAGTACTTC. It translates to CASSQAVGTGIYEQYF.

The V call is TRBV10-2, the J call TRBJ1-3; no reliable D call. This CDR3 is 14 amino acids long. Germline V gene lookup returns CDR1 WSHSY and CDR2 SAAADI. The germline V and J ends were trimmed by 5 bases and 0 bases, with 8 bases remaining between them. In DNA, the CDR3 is TGCGCCAGCAGTCACGGGTCCTCTGGAAACACCATATATTTT. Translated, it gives CASSHGSSGNTIYF.

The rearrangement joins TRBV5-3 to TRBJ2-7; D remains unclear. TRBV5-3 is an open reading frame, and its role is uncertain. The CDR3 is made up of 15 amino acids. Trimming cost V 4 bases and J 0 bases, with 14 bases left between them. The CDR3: CARSGPSPCSYEQYF. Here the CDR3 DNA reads TGTGCCAGAAGCGGGCCCTCCCCCTGCTCCTACGAGCAGTACTTC.